This TCR beta chain was observed in a study of T cells in Graves' hyperthyroidism and ophthalmopathy. Notes on the study in general: Classification by a 13 V-J model distinguished ophthalmopathy from stable hyperthyroidism. Most thyroid clonotypes with frequency above 0.001 were detected in blood.

CDR1 is SGHVS and CDR2 is FNYEAQ in the germline V gene. The CDR3 has 15 amino acids. V shed 2 bases and J shed 1 base, with 11 bases lying between them. There are a few counts of this clonotype. Its antigen is not identified. RNA transcripts gave rise to amplified TCR beta CDR3 regions. Primed by the HTBI set, a first-round RT-PCR was run on the TCR CDR3. TCRdb re-called the multiplex PCR reads with MiXCR, one entry per CDR3 protein. The sample holds 600,000 to 850,000 distinct CDR3 sequences, approximately 18% seen once. Sequencing was carried out using blood. This chain connects TRBV7-6 to TRBJ2-5, with D unresolved. The sequence was obtained from a woman aged 50 to 60 with Graves' hyperthyroidism that later progressed to Graves' ophthalmopathy. The CDR3 region has the DNA TGTGCCAGCAGCTTATTTGGACGGAGCCAAGAGACCCAGTACTTC. Its translation: CASSLFGRSQETQYF.